Shown below are 32 T cell receptor beta chains from a single sample sequenced in a study of long-term antiretroviral therapy in people with HIV. Assay version v3.0 of immunoSEQ was used, and it was run at survey level. Sequenced by immunoSEQ multiplex PCR; TCRdb stores in-frame clones only, minus some. The sample lists fewer than 30,000 clones, over 75% occurring once. Material: unsorted PBMCs, obtained 1.1 years before starting antiretroviral therapy. Every receptor here comes from a woman aged 30 to 39 with HIV.

The chain combines TRBV27 with TRBJ2-2; 9 positions agree with TRBD2. V lost 5 bases and J lost 4; bases outside the gene matches: 8. There are 16 residues in the CDR3. Germline CDR1 MNHEY, CDR2 SMNVEV (reference sequence). The chain's CDR3 is CASSRSGGSGTGELFF. The CDR3, as DNA: TGTGCCAGCAGTAGGAGCGGGGGGTCGGGCACCGGGGAGCTGTTTTTT.

The chain uses TRBV10-3 and TRBJ1-3; TRBD1 might be the D (6 bases). Germline-derived CDR1 and CDR2 are ENHRY and SYGVKD. Trimming left V 4 bases short and J 4 bases short, with 23 bases between. This CDR3 comprises 18 residues. The DNA of the CDR3 is TGTGCCATCAGTGTCTTACAGGGCGGTCGAATTCACGGAAACACCATATATTTT. Translation: CAISVLQGGRIHGNTIYF.

The chain uses TRBV2 and TRBJ1-5, with a tentative D call TRBD1 (6 bases). This CDR3 region has 16 residues. Per the germline V gene, CDR1 is SNHLY and CDR2 is FYNNEI. Trimming removed 4 bases from V and 2 bases from J, with 15 bases in between. In DNA, the CDR3 is TGTGCCAGCAGTGCCGGGGGCCTGGAAGGCAATCAGCCCCAGCATTTT. Its protein is CASSAGGLEGNQPQHF. Full variable domain (rest looked up from reference TRBV2 and TRBJ1-5): EPEVTQTPSHQVTQMGQEVILRCVPISNHLYFYWYRQILGQKVEFLVSFYNNEISEKSEIFDDQFSVERPDGSNFTLKIRSTKLEDSAMYFCASSAGGLEGNQPQHFGDGTRLSIL.

The chain is built from TRBV2 and TRBJ2-7, with D perhaps matching TRBD1 (5 bases). The length of the CDR3 is 11 residues. V was cut by 7 bases and J by 5 bases, with 9 bases left in between. Per the germline V gene, CDR1 is SNHLY and CDR2 is FYNNEI. The DNA of the CDR3 is TGTGCCAGCAAGGGGAACCACGAGCAGTACGTC. Translated: CASKGNHEQYV.

The chain employs TRBV6-5 and TRBJ1-2, with 7 bases lining up with TRBD1. The CDR3 contains 14 residues. The V gene's germline CDR1 is MNHEY and CDR2 SVGAGI. V dropped 7 bases and J dropped 4; count of bases not matched to a gene: 9. The CDR3 sequence: CASTNPRGPYGYTF. CDR3 nucleotides: TGTGCCAGCACCAACCCAAGGGGGCCCTATGGCTACACCTTC.

The gene calls are TRBV30 and TRBJ1-1; D may be TRBD1 (5 bases). In germline, CDR1 is GTSNPN, CDR2 SVGIG (reference sequence). The V gene lost 0 bases and the J gene lost 5 bases, with 10 bases spanning the gap. This CDR3 spans 13 amino acids. The CDR3 region has the DNA TGTGCCTGGAGTGTAGTGGGGGAAACTGAAGCTTTCTTT. It encodes CAWSVVGETEAFF.

This chain uses TRBV5-5 with TRBJ2-3, with D perhaps TRBD1 (6 bases). The CDR3 sequence is 15 residues long. Trimming shortened V by 5 bases and J by 2 bases, and 15 bases separated the two germline ends. Germline assignment: CDR1 SGHKS and CDR2 YYEKEE (reference sequence). This chain's CDR3 is CASSYLGQSTDTQYF. The CDR3 bases are TGTGCCAGCAGTTACCTTGGACAGTCCACAGATACGCAGTATTTT.

Regarding this clone: Other DNA sequences from this sample encode an identical CDR3 as well. The chain combines TRBV5-1 with TRBJ2-3; D might be TRBD2 (5 bases). This CDR3 is built from 14 residues. V lost 0 bases, J lost 4 bases, and 9 bases lay in between. Germline values: CDR1 SGHRS, CDR2 YFSETQ. In DNA, the CDR3 is TGCGCCAGCAGCTTGGTTGCGGGCTCAGATACGCAGTATTTT. Its translation: CASSLVAGSDTQYF.

J is TRBJ1-3 and V is TRBV4-1, with 10 bases aligning to TRBD1. Germline CDR1 and CDR2: MGHRA and YSYEKL. Trimming removed 1 base from V and 0 bases from J; junction bases left unmatched: 12. This CDR3 is built from 20 residues. The CDR3 here is CASSQVDRGLTKFSGNTIYF. DNA of the CDR3: TGCGCCAGCAGCCAAGTAGACAGGGGGCTAACTAAATTCTCTGGAAACACCATATATTTT.

This clone was seen a handful of times. V gene TRBV1 combines with J gene TRBJ1-5. TRBV1 is recorded as a pseudogene. The CDR3 extends over 19 amino acids. The DNA of the CDR3 is TGCACCAGCAGCCATCGCAAAAGAGGGACGGCAACAGGCAATCAGCCCCAGCATTTT. It yields the protein CTSSHRKRGTATGNQPQHF.

The V gene is TRBV30, the J gene TRBJ1-3; the D is unclear. Germline V CDR1 and CDR2: GTSNPN, SVGIG (reference sequence). Trimming removed 0 bases at V and 0 bases at J, with 12 bases between. The CDR3 contains 16 residues. CDR3 region: CAWSVLPHISGNTIYF. CDR3 in DNA: TGTGCCTGGAGTGTACTTCCACATATCTCTGGAAACACCATATATTTT.

The V call is TRBV30, the J call TRBJ2-3; 12 bases fit TRBD2. This CDR3 region has 12 residues. The V gene's germline CDR1 is GTSNPN and CDR2 SVGIG (reference sequence). The V gene end was trimmed by 3 bases and the J gene end by 14 bases; junction bases not matched to a gene: 6. CDR3 nucleotide sequence: TGTGCCTGGAGGCTAGCGGGGGGGTCTGTGTATTTT. Translated, it gives CAWRLAGGSVYF. The complete variable domain, with remaining parts taken from reference TRBV30 and TRBJ2-3, reads SQTIHQWPATLVQPVGSPLSLECTVEGTSNPNLYWYRQAAGRGLQLLFYSVGIGQISSEVPQNLSASRPQDRQFILSSKKLLLSDSGFYLCAWRLAGGSVYFGPGTRLTVL.

This sequence joins TRBV5-1 and TRBJ1-3; D uncertain. CDR3 length: 16 residues. In germline, CDR1 is SGHRS, CDR2 YFSETQ. V shed 0 bases and J shed 0 bases, with 10 bases lying between them. CDR3 region: CASSLGGVLSGNTIYF. The CDR3 DNA follows: TGCGCCAGCAGCTTGGGGGGAGTTCTCTCTGGAAACACCATATATTTT.

This clone was found once. The rearrangement uses TRBV25-1 and TRBJ2-7; D could derive from TRBD1 or TRBD2 (5 bases each). CDR1 MGHDK and CDR2 SYGVNS come from the germline V gene. V lost 1 base and J lost 6, with 10 bases in between. CDR3 length: 13 amino acids. The CDR3 coding sequence is TGTGCCAGCAGTGAATCGGGGACCGCCGAGCAGTACGTC. This encodes CASSESGTAEQYV.

The gene calls are TRBV11-2 and TRBJ1-2; D is ambiguous. The V end was cut by 1 base, the J end by 7 bases, with 16 bases between. Germline V gives CDR1 SGHAT, CDR2 FQNNGV. This CDR3 has 15 amino acids. The CDR3 loop is CASSLGGSPHIGYTF. For the CDR3, the DNA is TGTGCCAGCAGCTTAGGGGGTAGCCCACATATTGGCTACACCTTC.

J is TRBJ2-1 and V is TRBV7-6; tentatively, D is TRBD1 (6 bases). CDR1 and CDR2 from the germline V gene are SGHVS and FNYEAQ. This CDR3 spans 14 amino acids. V dropped 3 bases and J dropped 2 bases, with 8 bases sitting between them. CDR3 sequence (DNA): TGTGCCAGCAGCTTCTGGGGGCCCTACAATGAGCAGTTCTTC. This gives the protein CASSFWGPYNEQFF.

This chain joins TRBV30 and TRBJ2-2; 9 bases fit TRBD1. CDR3 length: 18 residues. CDR1 GTSNPN and CDR2 SVGIG come from the germline V gene (reference sequence). The ends lost 3 bases at V and 1 base at J; junction bases unmatched: 12. CDR3 residues: CAWRGGQGRIVNTGELFF. The CDR3 nucleotides are TGTGCCTGGAGGGGGGGACAGGGCCGGATAGTGAACACCGGGGAGCTGTTTTTT.

The chain links TRBV30 to TRBJ1-6; D call uncertain. The ends were cut back, 3 bases at V and 10 bases at J, with 7 bases in the middle. Looked up from germline, CDR1 is GTSNPN and CDR2 is SVGIG (reference sequence). This CDR3 has 11 residues. In DNA, the CDR3 is TGTGCCTGGAGATCTTCATCACCCCTCCACTTT. Translated, it gives CAWRSSSPLHF.

The chain uses TRBV7-9 and TRBJ2-1, with a possible D match to TRBD1 (6 bases). The V gene's germline CDR1 is SEHNR and CDR2 FQNEAQ (reference sequence). The V and J ends lost 3 bases and 0 bases respectively, with 12 bases between them. The CDR3 runs to 16 residues. CDR3 region: CASSFSRGSSYNEQFF. Written as DNA, the CDR3 is TGTGCCAGCAGCTTTTCTAGGGGGAGCTCCTACAATGAGCAGTTCTTC.

The DNA of the CDR3 is TGTGCCAGCAGCTTACCCAGGACTAGCGGGGAGGAGACCCAGTACTTC. Amino acids: CASSLPRTSGEETQYF. V and J are TRBV7-7 and TRBJ2-5, with 12 bases that match TRBD2. The CDR3 spans 16 residues. After removal of 2 bases from V and 5 bases from J, the junction contained 6 bases not matched to a gene. Germline values: CDR1 SSHAT, CDR2 FNYEAQ (reference sequence).

V and J are TRBV5-1 and TRBJ2-4; 9 bases match TRBD2. The V and J ends lost 6 bases and 6 bases, in that order; junction bases with no gene match: 16. The CDR3 consists of 17 residues. Germline values: CDR1 SGHRS, CDR2 YFSETQ. CDR3 in DNA: TGCGCCAGCACTTGGAAGGGGCGGGGGGGCGTCGGAAACATTCAGTACTTC. Its protein is CASTWKGRGGVGNIQYF.

This clone has just a few counts. The V gene is TRBV19, the J gene TRBJ2-7; D is undetermined. The CDR3 spans 12 residues. CDR1 and CDR2 (germline): LNHDA, SQIVND (reference sequence). The V end was cut by 6 bases, the J end by 4 bases, with 10 bases between. The CDR3 DNA is TGTGCCAGTAGCTCCACCCGGTACGAGCAGTACGTC. It yields the protein CASSSTRYEQYV.

This chain connects TRBV5-1 to TRBJ2-1; 10 bases map to TRBD1. Looked up from germline, CDR1 is SGHRS and CDR2 is YFSETQ. The CDR3 contains 16 residues. V lost 5 bases and J lost 6; bases outside the gene matches: 11. The CDR3 region is CASSSASWTGGNEQFF. In DNA, the CDR3 is TGCGCCAGCAGTTCCGCCTCATGGACAGGGGGCAATGAGCAGTTCTTC.

This rearrangement joins TRBV18 to TRBJ1-2; a possible D gene is TRBD1 (5 bases). The CDR3 runs 14 residues. V dropped 6 bases and J dropped 3 bases, with 14 bases sitting between them. Germline V gives CDR1 KGHSH, CDR2 LQKENI. CDR3 sequence reads: CASSSFQGDYGYTF. CDR3 sequence (DNA): TGTGCCAGCTCGTCCTTTCAGGGTGACTATGGCTACACCTTC.

In its sample, this clone was seen once. This chain connects TRBV5-1 to TRBJ2-1; 11 bases map to TRBD1. Germline assignment: CDR1 SGHRS and CDR2 YFSETQ. Trimming took 5 bases from V and 7 from J; bases not matched to a gene: 5. The CDR3 extends over 14 amino acids. The CDR3 protein is CASSSGTGGNEQFF. The CDR3 DNA sequence: TGCGCCAGCAGTTCCGGGACAGGGGGGAATGAGCAGTTCTTC.

This clone was picked up a small number of times. J is TRBJ1-1 and V is TRBV2; D remains ambiguous. V was cut by 5 bases and J by 3 bases, with 19 bases left in between. The length of the CDR3 is 16 residues. CDR1 SNHLY and CDR2 FYNNEI come from the germline V gene. DNA of the CDR3: TGTGCCAGCAGTCACCCACTGACTCAGGCGGACACTGAAGCTTTCTTT. As protein: CASSHPLTQADTEAFF.

V is TRBV5-1 and J is TRBJ2-3; 8 nucleotides align to TRBD2. The J segment lost 4 bases and the V segment lost 4 bases, leaving 8 bases of the junction unmatched. The CDR3 runs to 15 residues. Germline CDR1 reads SGHRS; CDR2 reads YFSETQ. CDR3 DNA: TGCGCCAGCAGCACGGGGGCGGGGGGCGCAGATACGCAGTATTTT. Residues: CASSTGAGGADTQYF.

The V call is TRBV7-3, the J call TRBJ2-1, with D possibly called TRBD1 or TRBD2 (5 bases each). CDR3 size: 13 residues. Germline CDR1 SGHTA, CDR2 FQGTGA. Deletions cut 2 bases from V and 7 bases from J, with 9 bases between. The CDR3 region has the DNA TGTGCCAGCAGCTTAGAGGGGTCGAATGAGCAGTTCTTC. Translating gives CASSLEGSNEQFF.

The chain carries TRBV5-1 and TRBJ1-2; D might be TRBD1 (5 bases). V was clipped by 3 bases and J by 5 bases, with 17 bases between them. CDR1 and CDR2 from the germline V gene are SGHRS and YFSETQ. This CDR3 has 15 amino acids. The CDR3 spells CASSYGTPKGYGYTF. In DNA, the CDR3 is TGCGCCAGCAGCTACGGGACTCCCAAAGGGTATGGCTACACCTTC.

The chain carries TRBV14 and TRBJ1-4, with D possibly matching TRBD1 (5 bases). V lost 4 bases to trimming and J lost 7 bases, with 19 bases between them. The germline V gene has CDR1 SGHDN and CDR2 FVKESK. CDR3 length equals 16 residues. In DNA, the CDR3 is TGTGCCAGCAGCCCCCTCTCCGGGGGTAACGGTGAAAAACTGTTTTTT. Residues: CASSPLSGGNGEKLFF.

The chain uses TRBV10-1 and TRBJ2-3; 11 nucleotides match TRBD1. The CDR3 consists of 18 residues. V shed 3 bases, J shed 8 bases, and the junction held 16 bases outside the gene matches. CDR1 and CDR2 (germline): WNHNN, SYGVQD (reference sequence). CDR3 amino acids: CASSDTRLGDRGKGTQYF. DNA for the CDR3: TGCGCCAGCAGTGACACCCGCCTTGGGGACAGGGGGAAGGGTACGCAGTATTTT.

The sample holds one count of this clone. The chain carries TRBV5-1 and TRBJ2-7; TRBD2 agrees at 9 bases. The CDR3 loop spans 15 amino acids. V trimming: 1 base; J trimming: 2 bases; junction bases outside the gene matches: 4. The germline gives CDR1 SGHRS, CDR2 YFSETQ. The chain's CDR3 is CASSLSGGGAYEQYV. CDR3 DNA: TGCGCCAGCAGCTTGAGTGGCGGGGGGGCCTACGAGCAGTACGTC.